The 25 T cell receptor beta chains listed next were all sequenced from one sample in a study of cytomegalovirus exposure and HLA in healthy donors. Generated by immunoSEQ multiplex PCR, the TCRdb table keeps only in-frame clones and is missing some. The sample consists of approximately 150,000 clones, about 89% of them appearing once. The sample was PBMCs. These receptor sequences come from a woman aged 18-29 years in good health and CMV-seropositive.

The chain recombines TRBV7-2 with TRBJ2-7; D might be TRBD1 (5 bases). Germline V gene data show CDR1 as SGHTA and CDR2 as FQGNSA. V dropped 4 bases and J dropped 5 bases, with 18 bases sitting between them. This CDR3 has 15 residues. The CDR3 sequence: CASSSLQGIGHEQYF. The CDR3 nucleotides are TGTGCCAGCAGCTCGCTGCAGGGTATTGGTCACGAGCAGTACTTC.

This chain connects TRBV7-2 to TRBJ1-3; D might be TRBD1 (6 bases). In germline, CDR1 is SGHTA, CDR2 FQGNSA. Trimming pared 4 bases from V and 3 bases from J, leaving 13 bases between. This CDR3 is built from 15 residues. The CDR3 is CASSSRTAFGNTIYF. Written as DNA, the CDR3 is TGTGCCAGCAGCTCCAGGACAGCTTTTGGAAACACCATATATTTT.

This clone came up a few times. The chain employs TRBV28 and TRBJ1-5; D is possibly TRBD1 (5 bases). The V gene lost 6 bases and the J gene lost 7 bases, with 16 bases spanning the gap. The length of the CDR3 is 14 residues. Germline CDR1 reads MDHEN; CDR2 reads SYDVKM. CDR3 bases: TGTGCCAGCAGCCCCCGCCAGGGTTGGCAGCCCCAGCATTTT. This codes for CASSPRQGWQPQHF.

The CDR3 DNA follows: TGTGCCAGCAGACCTTACTCTGGGGGGACCTACAATGAGCAGTTCTTC. Encoded protein: CASRPYSGGTYNEQFF. The chain combines TRBV6-6 with TRBJ2-1, with D perhaps matching TRBD2 (6 bases). The CDR3 is made up of 16 amino acids. Germline V lookup: CDR1 MNHNY, CDR2 SVGAGI (reference sequence). V was cut by 6 bases and J by 2 bases, with 17 bases left in between.

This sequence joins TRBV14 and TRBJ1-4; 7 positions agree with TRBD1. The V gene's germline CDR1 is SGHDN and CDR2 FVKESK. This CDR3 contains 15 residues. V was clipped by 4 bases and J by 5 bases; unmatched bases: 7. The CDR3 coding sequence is TGTGCCAGCAGCCGTACCGGGACAGCAAATGAAAAACTGTTTTTT. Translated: CASSRTGTANEKLFF. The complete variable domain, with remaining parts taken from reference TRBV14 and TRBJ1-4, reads EAGVTQFPSHSVIEKGQTVTLRCDPISGHDNLYWYRRVMGKEIKFLLHFVKESKQDESGMPNNRFLAERTGGTYSTLKVQPAELEDSGVYFCASSRTGTANEKLFFGSGTQLSVL.

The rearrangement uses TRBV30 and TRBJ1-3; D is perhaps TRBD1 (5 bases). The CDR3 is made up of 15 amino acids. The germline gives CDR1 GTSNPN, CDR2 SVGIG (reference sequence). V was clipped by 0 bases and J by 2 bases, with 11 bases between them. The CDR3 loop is CAWSVFARAGNTIYF. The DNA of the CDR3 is TGTGCCTGGAGTGTATTCGCCAGGGCTGGAAACACCATATATTTT.

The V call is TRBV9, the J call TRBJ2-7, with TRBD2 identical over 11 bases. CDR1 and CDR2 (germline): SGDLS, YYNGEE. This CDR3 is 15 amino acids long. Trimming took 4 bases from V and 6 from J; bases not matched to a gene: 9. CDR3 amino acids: CASSPVAGGPGEQYF. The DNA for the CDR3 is TGTGCCAGCAGCCCGGTAGCGGGAGGGCCGGGCGAGCAGTACTTC.

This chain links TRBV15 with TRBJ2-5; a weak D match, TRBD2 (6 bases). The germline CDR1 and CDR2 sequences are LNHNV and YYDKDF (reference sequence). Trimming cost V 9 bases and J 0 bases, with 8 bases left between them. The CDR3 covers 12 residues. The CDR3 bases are TGTGCCACGCGGGACTACCAAGAGACCCAGTACTTC. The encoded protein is CATRDYQETQYF.

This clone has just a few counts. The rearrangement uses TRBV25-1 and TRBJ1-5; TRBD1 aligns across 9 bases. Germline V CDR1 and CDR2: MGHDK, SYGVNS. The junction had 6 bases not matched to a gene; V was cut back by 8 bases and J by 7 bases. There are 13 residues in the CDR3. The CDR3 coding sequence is TGTGCCAGCCGGGACAGGGACGGGCAGCCCCAGCATTTT. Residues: CASRDRDGQPQHF.

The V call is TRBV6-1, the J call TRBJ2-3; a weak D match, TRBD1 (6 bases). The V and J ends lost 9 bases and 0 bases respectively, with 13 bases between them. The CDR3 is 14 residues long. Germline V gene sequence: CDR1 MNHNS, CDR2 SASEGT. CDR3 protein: CASKVQGSTDTQYF. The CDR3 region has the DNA TGTGCCAGTAAGGTCCAGGGGAGCACAGATACGCAGTATTTT.

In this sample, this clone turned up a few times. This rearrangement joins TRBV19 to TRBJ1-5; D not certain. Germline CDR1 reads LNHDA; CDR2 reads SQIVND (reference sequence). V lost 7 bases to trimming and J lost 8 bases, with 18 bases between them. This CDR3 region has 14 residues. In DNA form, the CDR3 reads TGTGCCAGTAAAGGTCCACAGTGGGCAGAGCCCCAGCATTTT. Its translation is CASKGPQWAEPQHF.

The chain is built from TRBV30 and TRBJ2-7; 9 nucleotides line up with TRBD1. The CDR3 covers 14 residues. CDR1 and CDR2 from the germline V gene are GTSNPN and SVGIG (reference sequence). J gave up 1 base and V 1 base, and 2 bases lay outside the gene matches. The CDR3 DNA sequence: TGTGCCTGGAGTGCCGGGACAGGGTCCTACGAGCAGTACTTC. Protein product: CAWSAGTGSYEQYF.

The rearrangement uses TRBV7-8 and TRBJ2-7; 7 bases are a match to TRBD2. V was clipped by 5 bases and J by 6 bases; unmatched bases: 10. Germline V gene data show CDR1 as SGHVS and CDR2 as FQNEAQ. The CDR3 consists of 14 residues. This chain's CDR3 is CASSPPGGRREQYF. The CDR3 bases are TGTGCCAGCAGCCCGCCCGGGGGGAGGCGCGAGCAGTACTTC. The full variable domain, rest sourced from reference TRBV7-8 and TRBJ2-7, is GAGVSQSPRYKVAKRGQDVALRCDPISGHVSLFWYQQALGQGPEFLTYFQNEAQLDKSGLPSDRFFAERPEGSVSTLKIQRTQQEDSAVYLCASSPPGGRREQYFGPGTRLTVT.

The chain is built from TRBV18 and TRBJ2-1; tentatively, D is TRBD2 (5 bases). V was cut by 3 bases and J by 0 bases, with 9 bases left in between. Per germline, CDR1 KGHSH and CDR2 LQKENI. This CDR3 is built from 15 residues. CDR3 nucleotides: TGTGCCAGCTCACCCGAACGGGACTCCTACAATGAGCAGTTCTTC. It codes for CASSPERDSYNEQFF. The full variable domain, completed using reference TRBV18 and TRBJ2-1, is NAGVMQNPRHLVRRRGQEARLRCSPMKGHSHVYWYRQLPEEGLKFMVYLQKENIIDESGMPKERFSAEFPKEGPSILRIQQVVRGDSAAYFCASSPERDSYNEQFFGPGTRLTVL.

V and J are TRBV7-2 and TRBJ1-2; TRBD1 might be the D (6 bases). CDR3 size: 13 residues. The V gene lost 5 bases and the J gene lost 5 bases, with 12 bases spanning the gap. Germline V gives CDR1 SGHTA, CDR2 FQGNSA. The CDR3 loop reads CASSPGQRYGYTF. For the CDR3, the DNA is TGTGCCAGCAGCCCAGGACAGCGTTATGGCTACACCTTC.

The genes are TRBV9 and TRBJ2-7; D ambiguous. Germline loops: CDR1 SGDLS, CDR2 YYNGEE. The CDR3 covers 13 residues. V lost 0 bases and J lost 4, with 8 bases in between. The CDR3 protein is CASSVGPSYEQYF. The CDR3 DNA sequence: TGTGCCAGCAGCGTAGGGCCTTCTTACGAGCAGTACTTC.

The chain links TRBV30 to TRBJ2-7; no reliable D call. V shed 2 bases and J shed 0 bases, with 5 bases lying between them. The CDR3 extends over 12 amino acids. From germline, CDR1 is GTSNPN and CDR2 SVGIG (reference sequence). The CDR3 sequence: CAWSRSSYEQYF. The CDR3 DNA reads TGTGCCTGGAGTCGGAGCTCCTACGAGCAGTACTTC. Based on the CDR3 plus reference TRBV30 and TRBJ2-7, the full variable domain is SQTIHQWPATLVQPVGSPLSLECTVEGTSNPNLYWYRQAAGRGLQLLFYSVGIGQISSEVPQNLSASRPQDRQFILSSKKLLLSDSGFYLCAWSRSSYEQYFGPGTRLTVT.

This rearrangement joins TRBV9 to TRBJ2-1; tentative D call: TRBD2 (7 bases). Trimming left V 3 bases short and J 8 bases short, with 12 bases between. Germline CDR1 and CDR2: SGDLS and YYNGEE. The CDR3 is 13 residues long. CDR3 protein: CASSGGGPDEQFF. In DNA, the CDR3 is TGTGCCAGCAGCGGGGGGGGCCCCGATGAGCAGTTCTTC. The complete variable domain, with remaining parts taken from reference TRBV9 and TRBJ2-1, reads DSGVTQTPKHLITATGQRVTLRCSPRSGDLSVYWYQQSLDQGLQFLIQYYNGEERAKGNILERFSAQQFPDLHSELNLSSLELGDSALYFCASSGGGPDEQFFGPGTRLTVL.

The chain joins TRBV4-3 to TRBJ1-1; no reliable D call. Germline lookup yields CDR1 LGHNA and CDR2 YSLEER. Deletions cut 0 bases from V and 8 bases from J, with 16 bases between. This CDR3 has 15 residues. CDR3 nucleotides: TGCGCCAGCAGCCAAGAATTTACAGCTGAAGTAGAAGCTTTCTTT. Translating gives CASSQEFTAEVEAFF.

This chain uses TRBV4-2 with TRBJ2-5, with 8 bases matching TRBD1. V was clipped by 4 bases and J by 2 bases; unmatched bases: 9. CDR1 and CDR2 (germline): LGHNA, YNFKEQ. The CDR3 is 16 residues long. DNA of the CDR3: TGTGCCAGCAGCCTAGCATCAGGGGGCAGTCAAGAGACCCAGTACTTC. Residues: CASSLASGGSQETQYF.

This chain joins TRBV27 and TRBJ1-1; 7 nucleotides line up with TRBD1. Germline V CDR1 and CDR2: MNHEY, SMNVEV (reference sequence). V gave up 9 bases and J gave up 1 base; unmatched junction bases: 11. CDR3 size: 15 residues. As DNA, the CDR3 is TGTGCCAGTTTTCGGGACAGATATCAGAACACTGAAGCTTTCTTT. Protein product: CASFRDRYQNTEAFF.

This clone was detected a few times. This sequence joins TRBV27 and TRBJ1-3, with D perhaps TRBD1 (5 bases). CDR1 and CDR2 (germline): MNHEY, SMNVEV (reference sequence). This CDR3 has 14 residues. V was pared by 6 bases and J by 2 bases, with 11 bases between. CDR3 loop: CASSPDRTGNTIYF. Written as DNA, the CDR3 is TGTGCCAGCAGCCCCGACAGAACTGGAAACACCATATATTTT.

The CDR3 DNA follows: TGTGCCTGGAGTGCAGGGGAGAACACTGAAGCTTTCTTT. It codes for CAWSAGENTEAFF. This chain links TRBV30 with TRBJ1-1; perhaps TRBD1 as D (6 bases). V dropped 1 base and J dropped 1 base, with 7 bases sitting between them. CDR1 is GTSNPN, CDR2 SVGIG, per germline (reference sequence). CDR3 size: 13 residues. Together with reference TRBV30 and TRBJ1-1, the CDR3 gives the full variable domain: SQTIHQWPATLVQPVGSPLSLECTVEGTSNPNLYWYRQAAGRGLQLLFYSVGIGQISSEVPQNLSASRPQDRQFILSSKKLLLSDSGFYLCAWSAGENTEAFFGQGTRLTVV.

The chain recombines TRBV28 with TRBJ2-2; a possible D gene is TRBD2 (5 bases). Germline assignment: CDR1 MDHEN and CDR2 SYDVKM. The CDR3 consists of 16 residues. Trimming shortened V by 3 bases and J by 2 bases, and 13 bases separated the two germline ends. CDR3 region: CASSFLGEGNTGELFF. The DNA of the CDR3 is TGTGCCAGCAGTTTTTTGGGAGAGGGTAACACCGGGGAGCTGTTTTTT.

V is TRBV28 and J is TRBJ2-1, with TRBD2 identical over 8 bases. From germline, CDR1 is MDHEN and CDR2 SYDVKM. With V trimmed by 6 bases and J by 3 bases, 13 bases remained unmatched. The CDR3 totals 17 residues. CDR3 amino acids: CASSSAGGPRGYNEQFF. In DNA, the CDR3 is TGTGCCAGCAGCTCGGCGGGAGGACCTAGGGGCTACAATGAGCAGTTCTTC.